The rows below give T cell receptor beta chains drawn from one sample of a study of T cell responses to AZD1222 COVID-19 vaccine. TCRdb's table, derived via immunoSEQ multiplex PCR, lists solely in-frame clones and lacks some. The sample consists of tens of thousands of clones, 82% of them appearing once. The source was peripheral blood, collected on day 0 of AZD1222 vaccination. These receptors came from an adult in good health. CDR3s include the opening cysteine and the closing phenylalanine or tryptophan. A D gene is named only where the DNA matches it firmly. For some rows the clone size is stated as once, few or many, or as a class when expanded; others skip it.

abundance	v_gene	len	j_gene	d_gene	CDR3nt	CDR3aa
.	TRBV2	14	TRBJ1-2	.	TGTGCCAGCAGTGAGGACAAGATTTACTATGGCTACACCTTC	CASSEDKIYYGYTF
.	TRBV16	15	TRBJ1-2	.	TGTGCCAGCAGCCAATCAGGCGGCAGCTACTATGGCTACACCTTC	CASSQSGGSYYGYTF
.	TRBV7-9	14	TRBJ1-2	TRBD1	TGTGCCAGCAGCTTAAGCGGGGACAGCTATGGCTACACCTTC	CASSLSGDSYGYTF
.	TRBV2	14	TRBJ2-1	.	TGTGCCAGCAGTCCCAATCGACTAGGCAATGAGCAGTTCTTC	CASSPNRLGNEQFF
.	TRBV29-1	15	TRBJ2-1	TRBD1	TGCAGCGTTGAGGACAGGGCATCTCCCTACAATGAGCAGTTCTTC	CSVEDRASPYNEQFF
.	TRBV19	15	TRBJ2-7	TRBD1	TGTGCCAGTAGTACCGAAGGGACAGGGCGCTACGAGCAGTACTTC	CASSTEGTGRYEQYF
.	TRBV7-2	15	TRBJ2-1	TRBD2	TGTGCCAGCAGCCCCAGGACTAGCGCACACAATGAGCAGTTCTTC	CASSPRTSAHNEQFF
.	TRBV4-2	15	TRBJ1-1	.	TGTGCCAGCAGCCAACAGGACGGCATGGGCACTGAAGCTTTCTTT	CASSQQDGMGTEAFF
few	TRBV20-1	12	TRBJ1-1	.	TGCAGTGCTAGTTTCCCGAACACTGAAGCTTTCTTT	CSASFPNTEAFF
.	TRBV7-2	14	TRBJ1-1	.	TGTGCCAGCAGCTCAAGGAGGACGAACACTGAAGCTTTCTTT	CASSSRRTNTEAFF
.	TRBV9	15	TRBJ2-1	.	TGTGCCAGCAGCGTAGGGGGTAGTCTAGGGAATGAGCAGTTCTTC	CASSVGGSLGNEQFF
.	TRBV5-4	15	TRBJ2-2	.	TGTGCCAGCAGGATGGGACGGGCCGGCACCGGGGAGCTGTTTTTT	CASRMGRAGTGELFF
.	TRBV5-4	15	TRBJ1-6	TRBD1	TGTGCCAGCAGCTCGTCCGGGACAGGAAATTCACCCCTCCACTTT	CASSSSGTGNSPLHF
few	TRBV28	14	TRBJ1-2	TRBD1	TGTGCCAGCAGGACAGGGGGCGAGAGGTATGGCTACACCTTC	CASRTGGERYGYTF
.	TRBV5-1	16	TRBJ2-3	TRBD2	TGCGCCAGCAGCTTGGAGGAGCGGGGCAGCACAGATACGCAGTATTTT	CASSLEERGSTDTQYF
few	TRBV4-1	14	TRBJ2-5	.	TGCGCCAGCAGCCACCCGACACGTCAAGAGACCCAGTACTTC	CASSHPTRQETQYF
few	TRBV28	15	TRBJ1-1	.	TGTGCCAGCAGACACCGCACAAGCCGAAACACTGAAGCTTTCTTT	CASRHRTSRNTEAFF
.	TRBV10-3	14	TRBJ1-2	TRBD1	TGTGCCATCAGTGCCGGGACAGGGGGCCATGGCTACACCTTC	CAISAGTGGHGYTF
.	TRBV5-6	13	TRBJ1-6	.	TGTGCCAGCAGCTACGGTCCGGTCTCACCCCTCCACTTT	CASSYGPVSPLHF
.	TRBV2	14	TRBJ1-6	.	TGTGCCATTCAGGGCGACGGTTATAATTCACCCCTCCACTTT	CAIQGDGYNSPLHF
.	TRBV11-2	14	TRBJ2-7	.	TGTGCCAGCAAGTACAGCCGAACTGTCTACGAGCAGTACTTC	CASKYSRTVYEQYF
few	TRBV4-3	16	TRBJ2-2	.	TGCGCCAGCAGCCAAGATTTATCGGGTCACACCGGGGAGCTGTTTTTT	CASSQDLSGHTGELFF
.	TRBV30	15	TRBJ2-7	TRBD1	TGTGCCTGGAGTGTAGAGGACAGGGGGGAGGACGAGCAGTACTTC	CAWSVEDRGEDEQYF
.	TRBV21-1	15	TRBJ1-1	.	TGTGCCAGGGGGGCCCGGGGACCCGCGAACACTGAAGCTTTCTTT	CARGARGPANTEAFF
few	TRBV19	15	TRBJ2-1	.	TGTGCCAGTAGTTCCTTCCGTGGACAGTCCAATGAGCAGTTCTTC	CASSSFRGQSNEQFF
.	TRBV5-1	15	TRBJ2-2	.	TGCGCCAGCAGCTTGCCTGGGGGCTTCACCGGGGAGCTGTTTTTT	CASSLPGGFTGELFF
.	TRBV3-1/TRBV3-2	14	TRBJ2-3	.	TGTGCCAGCAGCCAAGACGTCCGGGCAGATACGCAGTATTTT	CASSQDVRADTQYF
.	TRBV19	14	TRBJ1-5	TRBD1	TGTGCCAGTAGTTTTGGACAGGGAGGACAGCCCCAGCATTTT	CASSFGQGGQPQHF
.	TRBV7-2	12	TRBJ2-7	.	TGTGCCAGCAGTGCCGACCCCTACGAGCAGTACTTC	CASSADPYEQYF
.	TRBV5-1	16	TRBJ1-3	.	TGCGCCAGCAGCTTGGGTGGGGTCCGGTCTGGAAACACCATATATTTT	CASSLGGVRSGNTIYF
few	TRBV7-2	16	TRBJ2-3	TRBD2	TGTGCCAGCAGCTTATTTAGCGGGGGGGGCACAGATACGCAGTATTTT	CASSLFSGGGTDTQYF
.	TRBV7-6	14	TRBJ1-1	TRBD1	TGTGCCAGCACCATGGGACAGGGGGACACTGAAGCTTTCTTT	CASTMGQGDTEAFF
.	TRBV5-4	14	TRBJ1-2	.	TGTGCCAGCGGACTAGACGGGACTAACTATGGCTACACCTTC	CASGLDGTNYGYTF
.	TRBV28	15	TRBJ1-1	TRBD1	TGTGCCAGCAGTACACCGACAGGGGGTATCACTGAAGCTTTCTTT	CASSTPTGGITEAFF
once	TRBV5-1	15	TRBJ1-5	.	TGCGCCAGCAGCTTGGGCTTGGGCAGGGACCAGCCCCAGCATTTT	CASSLGLGRDQPQHF
once	TRBV28	15	TRBJ2-2	.	TGTGCCAGCAGTTTATTAGGGGCGGGGACCGGGGAGCTGTTTTTT	CASSLLGAGTGELFF
.	TRBV3-1/TRBV3-2	18	TRBJ2-5	.	TGTGCCAGCAGCCAAGCCCCCGGACCGGGGGCGATGCCGGAGACCCAGTACTTC	CASSQAPGPGAMPETQYF
.	TRBV27	15	TRBJ1-4	.	TGTGCCAGCAGTTTAACTGGCCAGTACAATGAAAAACTGTTTTTT	CASSLTGQYNEKLFF
.	TRBV7-3	13	TRBJ2-1	.	TGTGCCAGCAGCTTAACGCAGGACACTGAGCAGTTCTTC	CASSLTQDTEQFF
once	TRBV5-1	15	TRBJ1-4	.	TGCGCCAGCAGCTTAGTAGGACGGGAGAATGAAAAACTGTTTTTT	CASSLVGRENEKLFF
.	TRBV27	14	TRBJ1-3	.	TGTGCCAGCAGGAGCCTACAGGGTGGAAACACCATATATTTT	CASRSLQGGNTIYF
.	TRBV28	15	TRBJ2-5	TRBD2	TGTGCCAGCAGTTTCGAGTTAGCGGGGGCGGAGACCCAGTACTTC	CASSFELAGAETQYF
.	TRBV4-3	15	TRBJ1-1	.	TGCGCCAGCAGCCAAGATACGGACAGCAACACTGAAGCTTTCTTT	CASSQDTDSNTEAFF
.	TRBV5-6	12	TRBJ1-1	.	TGTGCCAGCAGCTTGGGAAGGTTGGGGGCTTTCTTT	CASSLGRLGAFF
.	TRBV10-2	12	TRBJ1-3	.	TGCGCCAGCAGTCCAGGCGGGAACACCATATATTTT	CASSPGGNTIYF